This T cell receptor beta chain was identified during a study of T cells after yellow fever vaccination. Study information: The fractions with low cell numbers were processed using SMART-Seq v4 Ultra Low Input.

MiXCR, applied by TCRdb to the 5' RACE reads, yields one record per CDR3 protein. The data hold some 340,000 distinct CDR3 sequences, with around 10% observed a single time. This clonotype was counted ten times or more. Germline trimming cut 5 bases from V and 4 bases from J; bases unmatched to any gene: 5. CDR3 length: 14 residues. This TCR was sampled from a young man who received the YFV17D yellow fever vaccine. The specimen was CD4+ T cells sorted from PBMCs, collected 45 days after the yellow fever booster vaccination. This rearrangement joins TRBV12-3 or TRBV12-4 to TRBJ2-5; TRBD1 matches at 9 bases. This chain's CDR3 is CASSPGQGLETQYF. The CDR3 bases are TGTGCCAGCAGTCCCGGACAGGGGTTAGAGACCCAGTACTTC.